This record concerns one T cell receptor (beta chain) sequence. This clone's antigen is unknown. It has no much larger one-base neighbor in the sample; base qualities were not kept. The sample's time point label, in plain terms: baseline before first vaccination. Samples from vaccinated people were obtained from the UK trials COV001 and COV002, which included a single-blind randomized controlled phase 2/3 trial of AZD1222 (ChAdOx1 nCoV-19) in healthy adults. For TCRbeta chain sequencing, PBMC samples from trial participants were taken at day 0 and at day 28 after the second dose. V sheds 2 bases and J sheds 3 bases, leaving 8 bases between their ends. The CDR3, cysteine through phenylalanine, is 13 amino acids long. The entry retains the CDR3 DNA only, 39 bases that are in frame from base 1. The germline V gene specifies MNHEY as CDR1 and SVGAGI as CDR2. These data come from a study of T cell responses to AZD1222 COVID-19 vaccine (dated by TCRdb to the early 2020s). Study-wide context: Because spike-specific TCR depth and breadth did not differ between the two schedules, AZD1222 recipients who got a second dose at roughly 4 weeks were pooled with those who got a second dose at roughly 12 weeks. TCR sequencing was performed for 230 to 250 trial participants, of whom about 200 were given two doses of AZD1222 and around 26 were given two doses of MenACWY control vaccine. Enrollment into the trials was organized by age into subgroups of 18-55, 56-69 and 70-plus years, and those subgroups contained roughly 150, 30 and 60 TCR-sequenced participants, respectively.

The CDR3 regions of human TCRbeta chains were analyzed by immunosequencing. The authors processed their data as follows. TCRs in the repertoires were matched against a reference library of SARS-CoV-2-specific TCRs that had been generated with the MIRA antigen-specificity platform. Breadth was defined as the fraction of unique TCRs that were SARS-CoV-2-associated. Depth was defined as the fraction of total T cells that were SARS-CoV-2-associated. Each spike-specific TCR was assigned to its reactive spike region and to a CD4 or CD8 class using the MIRA data. Log10-transformed breadth and depth values were compared by one-way ANOVA with Sidak's multiple comparisons tests. TCRdb mirrors the immuneACCESS table, restricted to in-frame sequences. Some clones are absent from its copies; in checked studies, under half trace to an unresolved V gene, and the reason for the others is unknown. V, J and clone size derive from that table, while D and trimming were established from the DNA sequence. Here the sample has 86,000 or so clones; over 85% occur a single time. About 2% of the sample belongs to the ten largest clones.

What the authors observed across the whole study: The whole spike protein was spanned by vaccine-associated CD4 TCRs, and dominant responses were seen in regions 160-218 and 743-854. The 56-69-year group was small, and its depth increase did not reach significance, likely because of low power. Participants were mostly white British and included more females than males, and it was suggested by the authors that clonal diversity may have been underestimated. Nearly half of unique spike-specific TCRs reportedly recognized epitopes outside regions mutated in the B.1.351 and B.1.1.7 variants. Conclusions about previously exposed vaccinees are limited, since just five or six AZD1222 recipients were seropositive for SARS-CoV-2 at baseline. A significant rise in spike-specific TCR breadth and depth was observed after two AZD1222 doses relative to day 0 and relative to MenACWY recipients. Because no samples from the day 14 peak response were available, repertoires could be characterized only after the peak T cell response.

Rearrangement joined TRBV6-5 to TRBJ2-7, with the D segment identity uncertain. The receptor was derived from an adult in good health. Sequences were derived from peripheral blood, sampled on day 0 of AZD1222 vaccination. The CDR3 loop reads CASSYRTDYEQYF. DNA sequence: TGTGCCAGCAGTTACAGGACGGACTACGAGCAGTACTTC.